This T cell receptor (beta chain) derives from a study of cytomegalovirus exposure and HLA in healthy donors. Study information: Researchers found that roughly 81% of fewer than 450 genotyped donors fell within the Caucasian-associated ancestry cluster.

Remarks on this clone: Its matching antigen is unknown.

Each donor was healthy, and each was a bone marrow donor. Trimming shortened V by 4 bases and J by 1 base, and 11 bases separated the two germline ends. This CDR3 comprises 15 residues. The germline V gene encodes CDR1 MGHRA and CDR2 YSYEKL. Primers for the PCR totalled 60 Vbeta and 13 Jbeta. Libraries were prepared by immunoSEQ multiplex PCR; TCRdb keeps only in-frame clonotypes and omits some of them. The sample gives over 80,000 clones, about four fifths of which show up once; over 3% is in the top ten. Study outcomes and limitations: Cytomegalovirus-associated TCR beta chains were listed, numbering under 200. Reported findings show TCR beta sequences accurately forecast HLA-A and HLA-B alleles in most subjects.

The sequence was obtained from a woman between 40 and 55 years old in good health and CMV-seronegative. Sequenced sample: PBMCs. This chain joins TRBV4-1 and TRBJ2-1; possibly TRBD2 for D (6 bases). CDR3 sequence: CASSPWDLSYNEQFF. The CDR3 DNA follows: TGCGCCAGCAGCCCCTGGGACTTGTCCTACAATGAGCAGTTCTTC.